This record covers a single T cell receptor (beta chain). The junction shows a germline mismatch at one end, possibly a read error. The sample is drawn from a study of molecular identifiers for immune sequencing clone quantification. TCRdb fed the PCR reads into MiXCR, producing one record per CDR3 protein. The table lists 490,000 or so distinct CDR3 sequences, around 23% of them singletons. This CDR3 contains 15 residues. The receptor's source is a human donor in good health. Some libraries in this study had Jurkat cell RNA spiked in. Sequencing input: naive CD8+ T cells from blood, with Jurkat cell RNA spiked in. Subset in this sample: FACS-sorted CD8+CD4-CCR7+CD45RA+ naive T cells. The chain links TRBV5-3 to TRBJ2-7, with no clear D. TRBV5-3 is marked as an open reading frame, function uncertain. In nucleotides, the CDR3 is TGTGCCAGCAGCTCGCCGTGGTGGTCTACCTACGAGCAGTACTTC. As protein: CASSSPWWSTYEQYF.